The rows below give T cell receptor beta chains drawn from one sample of a study of early stage breast cancer tumors. TCRdb's copy holds only in-frame clones and misses some; the assay was immunoSEQ multiplex PCR. The sample records fewer than 80,000 clones, approximately 84% being singletons. The sample was blood. These TCRs come from a person aged 40 to 49 with breast cancer. The CDR3 runs from the conserved cysteine through the conserved F or W. Each record gives: V gene, J gene, clone size, D gene, CDR3 protein, CDR3 DNA. The D gene is left open where the match is weak. For some rows the clone size is stated as once, few or many, or as a class when expanded; others skip it.

v_gene: TRBV7-6
j_gene: TRBJ2-3
abundance: NA
d_gene: TRBD2
CDR3aa: CASSFSTSGRKNTQYF
CDR3nt: TGTGCCAGCAGCTTTTCGACTAGCGGGAGAAAAAATACGCAGTATTTT

v_gene: TRBV5-8
j_gene: TRBJ2-7
abundance: NA
d_gene: NA
CDR3aa: CASSLWQSSYEQYF
CDR3nt: TGTGCCAGCAGCTTGTGGCAGAGCTCCTACGAGCAGTACTTC

v_gene: TRBV5-6
j_gene: TRBJ1-1
abundance: NA
d_gene: NA
CDR3aa: CASSSGNTEAFF
CDR3nt: TGTGCCAGCAGCAGCGGGAACACTGAAGCTTTCTTT

v_gene: TRBV6-6
j_gene: TRBJ2-1
abundance: NA
d_gene: NA
CDR3aa: CASSYGLGTPYNEQFF
CDR3nt: TGTGCCAGCAGTTACGGGCTAGGGACTCCCTACAATGAGCAGTTCTTC

v_gene: TRBV15
j_gene: TRBJ2-1
abundance: few
d_gene: TRBD2
CDR3aa: CATSRATSGRDNEQFF
CDR3nt: TGTGCCACCAGCAGGGCCACTAGCGGGAGGGACAATGAGCAGTTCTTC

v_gene: TRBV5-1
j_gene: TRBJ2-3
abundance: NA
d_gene: NA
CDR3aa: CASSFQNTDTQYF
CDR3nt: TGCGCCAGCAGCTTTCAAAACACAGATACGCAGTATTTT

v_gene: TRBV10-2
j_gene: TRBJ2-2
abundance: NA
d_gene: TRBD2
CDR3aa: CASRDRLAGEKTGELFF
CDR3nt: TGCGCCAGCAGGGATAGACTAGCGGGAGAAAAGACCGGGGAGCTGTTTTTT

v_gene: TRBV7-9
j_gene: TRBJ2-7
abundance: few
d_gene: TRBD2
CDR3aa: CASSPPTSGSYEQYF
CDR3nt: TGTGCCAGCAGCCCGCCGACTAGCGGCTCCTACGAGCAGTACTTC

v_gene: TRBV7-3
j_gene: TRBJ2-2
abundance: NA
d_gene: NA
CDR3aa: CASSPRSPGSGTGELFF
CDR3nt: TGTGCCAGCAGCCCAAGATCCCCAGGGAGCGGAACCGGGGAGCTGTTTTTT

v_gene: TRBV5-8
j_gene: TRBJ2-7
abundance: once
d_gene: NA
CDR3aa: CASSSQRWSRTYEQYF
CDR3nt: TGTGCCAGCAGCTCTCAGCGGTGGAGTAGGACCTACGAGCAGTACTTC

v_gene: TRBV7-6
j_gene: TRBJ1-1
abundance: NA
d_gene: NA
CDR3aa: CASSLQGGTEAFF
CDR3nt: TGTGCCAGCAGCTTACAGGGTGGGACTGAAGCTTTCTTT

v_gene: TRBV5-4
j_gene: TRBJ2-7
abundance: NA
d_gene: TRBD2
CDR3aa: CASSTAPSGISYEQYF
CDR3nt: TGTGCCAGCAGCACCGCCCCTAGCGGGATCTCCTACGAGCAGTACTTC

v_gene: TRBV28
j_gene: TRBJ2-7
abundance: NA
d_gene: NA
CDR3aa: CASSFTGEQYF
CDR3nt: TGTGCCAGCAGTTTTACGGGCGAGCAGTACTTC

v_gene: TRBV2
j_gene: TRBJ1-2
abundance: NA
d_gene: TRBD1
CDR3aa: CASRVGQAGGDGYTF
CDR3nt: TGTGCCAGCAGAGTTGGGCAAGCAGGGGGAGACGGCTACACCTTC

v_gene: TRBV10-2
j_gene: TRBJ2-2
abundance: NA
d_gene: NA
CDR3aa: CAHRPRGSTGELFF
CDR3nt: TGCGCCCACAGGCCGAGGGGGAGCACCGGGGAGCTGTTTTTT

v_gene: TRBV15
j_gene: TRBJ2-2
abundance: NA
d_gene: TRBD1
CDR3aa: CATSLRQGGRELFF
CDR3nt: TGTGCCACCAGCCTTCGACAGGGGGGTCGGGAGCTGTTTTTT

v_gene: TRBV27
j_gene: TRBJ2-3
abundance: NA
d_gene: NA
CDR3aa: CASRPGFAVTDTQYF
CDR3nt: TGTGCCAGCAGGCCGGGCTTCGCCGTCACAGATACGCAGTATTTT

v_gene: TRBV4-1
j_gene: TRBJ1-1
abundance: NA
d_gene: TRBD1
CDR3aa: CASSQDIQGAGNTEAFF
CDR3nt: TGCGCCAGCAGCCAAGATATCCAGGGGGCTGGGAACACTGAAGCTTTCTTT

v_gene: TRBV28
j_gene: TRBJ2-7
abundance: few
d_gene: TRBD2
CDR3aa: CASSLPPPLAGKVEQYF
CDR3nt: TGTGCCAGCAGTTTACCCCCACCACTAGCGGGAAAGGTCGAGCAGTACTTC

v_gene: TRBV28
j_gene: TRBJ2-3
abundance: NA
d_gene: TRBD2
CDR3aa: CASSFAGGTDTQYF
CDR3nt: TGTGCCAGCAGTTTCGCGGGGGGCACAGATACGCAGTATTTT

v_gene: TRBV11-2
j_gene: TRBJ2-7
abundance: few
d_gene: NA
CDR3aa: CASSFADIGYYEQYF
CDR3nt: TGTGCCAGCAGCTTCGCTGACATCGGATACTACGAGCAGTACTTC

v_gene: TRBV6-6
j_gene: TRBJ1-2
abundance: few
d_gene: NA
CDR3aa: CASSLADTYGYTF
CDR3nt: TGTGCCAGCAGCTTGGCAGACACCTATGGCTACACCTTC

v_gene: TRBV30
j_gene: TRBJ2-7
abundance: NA
d_gene: NA
CDR3aa: CAWNSMSRQQYF
CDR3nt: TGTGCCTGGAACAGCATGAGTAGGCAGCAGTACTTC

v_gene: TRBV6-6
j_gene: TRBJ2-7
abundance: NA
d_gene: NA
CDR3aa: CASKTAGEQYF
CDR3nt: TGTGCCAGCAAAACGGCAGGCGAGCAGTACTTC

v_gene: TRBV20-1
j_gene: TRBJ2-3
abundance: once
d_gene: NA
CDR3aa: CSGPRKDTQYF
CDR3nt: TGCAGTGGCCCTCGCAAGGATACGCAGTATTTT

v_gene: TRBV28
j_gene: TRBJ2-7
abundance: NA
d_gene: NA
CDR3aa: CASSLGGPTLYEQYF
CDR3nt: TGTGCCAGCAGTTTGGGGGGACCGACTCTCTACGAGCAGTACTTC

v_gene: TRBV6-5
j_gene: TRBJ1-2
abundance: few
d_gene: NA
CDR3aa: CASSYGDYAYGYTF
CDR3nt: TGTGCCAGCAGTTACGGGGATTACGCCTATGGCTACACCTTC

v_gene: TRBV6-5
j_gene: TRBJ2-1
abundance: NA
d_gene: NA
CDR3aa: CASMGNSYNEQFF
CDR3nt: TGTGCCAGCATGGGGAATTCCTACAATGAGCAGTTCTTC

v_gene: TRBV6-5
j_gene: TRBJ1-6
abundance: once
d_gene: NA
CDR3aa: CASSFGTEYNSPLHF
CDR3nt: TGTGCCAGCAGTTTCGGGACCGAGTATAATTCACCCCTCCACTTT

v_gene: TRBV18
j_gene: TRBJ2-7
abundance: NA
d_gene: NA
CDR3aa: CASSPGGDNRSF
CDR3nt: TGTGCCAGCTCACCAGGAGGGGATAACAGGTCCTTC

v_gene: TRBV19
j_gene: TRBJ2-5
abundance: NA
d_gene: TRBD1
CDR3aa: CASSTPGQGQETQYF
CDR3nt: TGTGCCAGTAGTACCCCGGGACAGGGTCAAGAGACCCAGTACTTC

v_gene: TRBV30
j_gene: TRBJ2-2
abundance: NA
d_gene: TRBD2
CDR3aa: CAWRRPGLAGVNTGELFF
CDR3nt: TGTGCCTGGAGAAGACCGGGACTAGCGGGAGTGAACACCGGGGAGCTGTTTTTT

v_gene: TRBV11-2
j_gene: TRBJ2-7
abundance: NA
d_gene: TRBD2
CDR3aa: CASSLAGLGTSGSYEQYF
CDR3nt: TGTGCCAGCAGCTTAGCGGGGTTAGGGACTAGCGGCTCCTACGAGCAGTACTTC

v_gene: TRBV6-6
j_gene: TRBJ2-7
abundance: NA
d_gene: TRBD1
CDR3aa: CASNTGQGSYEQYF
CDR3nt: TGTGCCAGCAACACGGGACAGGGGTCCTACGAGCAGTACTTC

v_gene: TRBV7-7
j_gene: TRBJ2-2
abundance: NA
d_gene: TRBD1
CDR3aa: CAILSRDRDRGGELFF
CDR3nt: TGTGCTATCCTCTCCCGGGACAGGGATAGAGGCGGGGAGCTGTTTTTT

v_gene: TRBV6-6
j_gene: TRBJ2-1
abundance: NA
d_gene: TRBD1
CDR3aa: CASTTGGSEQFF
CDR3nt: TGTGCCAGCACCACAGGGGGAAGTGAGCAGTTCTTC

v_gene: TRBV2
j_gene: TRBJ1-1
abundance: NA
d_gene: NA
CDR3aa: CASKGEASNTEAFF
CDR3nt: TGTGCCAGCAAGGGAGAGGCATCGAACACTGAAGCTTTCTTT

v_gene: TRBV5-1
j_gene: TRBJ2-3
abundance: NA
d_gene: NA
CDR3aa: CASSLVTDTQYF
CDR3nt: TGCGCCAGCAGCTTGGTCACAGATACGCAGTATTTT

v_gene: TRBV10-1
j_gene: TRBJ2-7
abundance: few
d_gene: NA
CDR3aa: CASGERDEQYF
CDR3nt: TGCGCCAGCGGGGAAAGGGACGAGCAGTACTTC

v_gene: TRBV7-8
j_gene: TRBJ1-1
abundance: NA
d_gene: NA
CDR3aa: CASSLGKGQNTEAFF
CDR3nt: TGTGCCAGCAGCTTAGGAAAAGGACAGAACACTGAAGCTTTCTTT

v_gene: TRBV10-3
j_gene: TRBJ2-1
abundance: NA
d_gene: NA
CDR3aa: CAISESSTNEQFF
CDR3nt: TGTGCCATCAGTGAGTCCAGTACCAATGAGCAGTTCTTC

v_gene: TRBV28
j_gene: TRBJ1-2
abundance: once
d_gene: NA
CDR3aa: CASRVRAGGYTF
CDR3nt: TGTGCCAGCAGAGTCCGGGCCGGAGGCTACACCTTC

v_gene: TRBV5-1
j_gene: TRBJ2-2
abundance: NA
d_gene: TRBD2
CDR3aa: CASSLNQLAGANTGELFF
CDR3nt: TGCGCCAGCAGCTTGAATCAGCTAGCGGGAGCGAACACCGGGGAGCTGTTTTTT

v_gene: TRBV7-6
j_gene: TRBJ1-5
abundance: NA
d_gene: NA
CDR3aa: CASSLEGGVNQPQHF
CDR3nt: TGTGCCAGCAGCTTAGAGGGAGGGGTTAATCAGCCCCAGCATTTT

v_gene: TRBV4-1
j_gene: TRBJ2-7
abundance: NA
d_gene: NA
CDR3aa: CASSQGTGPYEQYF
CDR3nt: TGCGCCAGCAGCCAAGGAACGGGTCCCTACGAGCAGTACTTC

v_gene: TRBV11-2
j_gene: TRBJ2-7
abundance: NA
d_gene: NA
CDR3aa: CASSRTTVLAYEQYF
CDR3nt: TGTGCCAGCAGCAGAACGACAGTTCTTGCCTACGAGCAGTACTTC

v_gene: TRBV5-1
j_gene: TRBJ2-1
abundance: NA
d_gene: TRBD2
CDR3aa: CASRGGLTAGGQFF
CDR3nt: TGCGCCAGCAGGGGAGGCCTCACTGCGGGGGGGCAGTTCTTC

v_gene: TRBV11-1
j_gene: TRBJ2-2
abundance: few
d_gene: NA
CDR3aa: CASSRSPGAGELFF
CDR3nt: TGTGCCAGCAGCCGTTCGCCAGGCGCCGGGGAGCTGTTTTTT

v_gene: TRBV19
j_gene: TRBJ2-7
abundance: NA
d_gene: TRBD1
CDR3aa: CASRAPGQTYEQYF
CDR3nt: TGTGCCAGTAGGGCACCGGGACAGACCTACGAGCAGTACTTC

v_gene: TRBV19
j_gene: TRBJ2-5
abundance: NA
d_gene: TRBD2
CDR3aa: CASSPPTSGEETQYF
CDR3nt: TGTGCCAGTAGTCCTCCAACTAGCGGAGAAGAGACCCAGTACTTC

v_gene: TRBV7-2
j_gene: TRBJ2-7
abundance: NA
d_gene: TRBD1
CDR3aa: CASSLDGTVNYEQYF
CDR3nt: TGTGCCAGCAGCTTAGATGGGACAGTAAACTACGAGCAGTACTTC

v_gene: TRBV6-5
j_gene: TRBJ1-3
abundance: NA
d_gene: NA
CDR3aa: CASRTGTNTGNTIYF
CDR3nt: TGTGCCAGCAGGACCGGGACGAATACTGGAAACACCATATATTTT

v_gene: TRBV5-6
j_gene: TRBJ1-5
abundance: NA
d_gene: NA
CDR3aa: CASSLYRSNQPQHF
CDR3nt: TGTGCCAGCAGCTTGTACCGGAGCAATCAGCCCCAGCATTTT

v_gene: TRBV10-2
j_gene: TRBJ1-3
abundance: NA
d_gene: TRBD1
CDR3aa: CASRTGYSGNTIYF
CDR3nt: TGCGCCAGCAGGACAGGGTACTCTGGAAACACCATATATTTT